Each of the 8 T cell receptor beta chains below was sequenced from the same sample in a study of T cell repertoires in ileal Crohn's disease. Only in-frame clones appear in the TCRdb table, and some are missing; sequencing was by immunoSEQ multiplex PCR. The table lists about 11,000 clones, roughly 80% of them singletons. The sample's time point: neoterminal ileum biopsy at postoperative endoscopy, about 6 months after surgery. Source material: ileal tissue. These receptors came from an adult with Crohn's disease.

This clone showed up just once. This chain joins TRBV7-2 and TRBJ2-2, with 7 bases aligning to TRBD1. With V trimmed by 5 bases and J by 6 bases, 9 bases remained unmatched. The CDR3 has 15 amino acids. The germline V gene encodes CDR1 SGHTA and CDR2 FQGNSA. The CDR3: CASSRRQGSSGELFF. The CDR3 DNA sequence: TGTGCCAGCAGCCGACGACAGGGTTCGTCCGGGGAGCTGTTTTTT. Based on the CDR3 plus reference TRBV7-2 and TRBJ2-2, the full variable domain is GAGVSQSPSNKVTEKGKDVELRCDPISGHTALYWYRQSLGQGLEFLIYFQGNSAPDKSGLPSDRFSAERTGGSVSTLTIQRTQQEDSAVYLCASSRRQGSSGELFFGEGSRLTVL.

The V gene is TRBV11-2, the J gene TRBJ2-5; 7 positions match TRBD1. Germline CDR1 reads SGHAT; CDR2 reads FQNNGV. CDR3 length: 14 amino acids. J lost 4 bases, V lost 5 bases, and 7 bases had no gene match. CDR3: CASSTRQGPETQYF. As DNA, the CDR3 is TGTGCCAGCAGCACCCGACAGGGCCCAGAGACCCAGTACTTC.

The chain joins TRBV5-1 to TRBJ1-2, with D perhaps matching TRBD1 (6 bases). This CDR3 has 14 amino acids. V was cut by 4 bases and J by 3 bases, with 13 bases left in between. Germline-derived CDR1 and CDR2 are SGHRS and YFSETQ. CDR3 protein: CASSRQDSYYGYTF. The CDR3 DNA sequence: TGCGCCAGCAGCCGACAGGACTCCTACTATGGCTACACCTTC.

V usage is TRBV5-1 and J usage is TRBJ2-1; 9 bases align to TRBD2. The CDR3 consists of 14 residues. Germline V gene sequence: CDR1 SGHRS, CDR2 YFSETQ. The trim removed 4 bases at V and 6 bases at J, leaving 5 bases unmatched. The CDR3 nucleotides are TGCGCCAGCAGCCCGGTGGGACTAGCCAATGAGCAGTTCTTC. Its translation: CASSPVGLANEQFF.

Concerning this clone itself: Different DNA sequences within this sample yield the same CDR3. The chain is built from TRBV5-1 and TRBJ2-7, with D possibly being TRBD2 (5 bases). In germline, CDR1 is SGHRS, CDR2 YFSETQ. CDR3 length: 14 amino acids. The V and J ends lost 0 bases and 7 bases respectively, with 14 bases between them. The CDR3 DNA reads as TGCGCCAGCAGCTTGGCTGGCGGCACGGGGGAGCAGTACTTC. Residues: CASSLAGGTGEQYF.

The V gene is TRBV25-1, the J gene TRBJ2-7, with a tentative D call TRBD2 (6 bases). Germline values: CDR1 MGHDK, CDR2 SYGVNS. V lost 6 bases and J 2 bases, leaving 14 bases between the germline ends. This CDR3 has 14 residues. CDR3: CASRGPGLTYEQYF. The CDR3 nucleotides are TGTGCCAGCAGAGGACCGGGACTTACCTACGAGCAGTACTTC.

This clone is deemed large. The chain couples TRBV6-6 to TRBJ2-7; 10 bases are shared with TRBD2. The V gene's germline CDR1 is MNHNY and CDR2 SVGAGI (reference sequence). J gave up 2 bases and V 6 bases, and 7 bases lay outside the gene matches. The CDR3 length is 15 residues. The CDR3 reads CASRTGLAAAYEQYF. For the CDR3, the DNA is TGTGCCAGCAGAACCGGACTAGCGGCCGCCTACGAGCAGTACTTC.

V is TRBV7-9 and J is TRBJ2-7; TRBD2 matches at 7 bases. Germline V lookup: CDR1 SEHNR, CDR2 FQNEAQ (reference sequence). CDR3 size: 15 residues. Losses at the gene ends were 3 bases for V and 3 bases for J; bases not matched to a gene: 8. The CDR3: CASSLAASGNYEQYF. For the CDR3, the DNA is TGTGCCAGCAGCTTGGCGGCTAGCGGAAACTACGAGCAGTACTTC.